Presented here are 5 T cell receptor beta chains from one specimen sequenced in a study of cytomegalovirus exposure and HLA in healthy donors. Use of 60 Vbeta and 13 Jbeta primers characterized the PCR. Data came from immunoSEQ multiplex PCR; TCRdb stores just in-frame clones and leaves some out. The sample records about 120,000 clones, around 66% being singletons. The sequenced sample was PBMCs. All receptors derive from a woman in her thirties or forties in good health and CMV-seropositive.

The chain combines TRBV6-5 with TRBJ1-2, with 8 bases fitting TRBD1. Germline CDR1 MNHEY, CDR2 SVGAGI. The CDR3 totals 15 residues. V shed 4 bases and J 0 bases; nucleotides not matched to a gene: 4. Written as DNA, the CDR3 is TGTGCCAGCAGTTCCGGACAGGGCCCTAACTATGGCTACACCTTC. This sequence encodes CASSSGQGPNYGYTF.

The chain employs TRBV6-1 and TRBJ2-2; 8 positions agree with TRBD2. V shed 4 bases, J shed 3 bases, and the junction held 10 bases outside the gene matches. Germline assignment: CDR1 MNHNS and CDR2 SASEGT. This CDR3 region has 17 residues. The CDR3 is CASSGFERGYYTGELFF. CDR3 nucleotide sequence: TGTGCCAGCAGTGGATTTGAGCGGGGGTACTACACCGGGGAGCTGTTTTTT.

The chain carries TRBV6-1 and TRBJ1-2; 9 nucleotides match TRBD1. V was clipped by 1 base and J by 2 bases; unmatched bases: 2. Germline CDR1 and CDR2: MNHNS and SASEGT. This CDR3 is built from 15 residues. CDR3 sequence: CASSEEGTGNYGYTF. DNA of the CDR3: TGTGCCAGCAGTGAAGAAGGGACAGGGAACTATGGCTACACCTTC.

The CDR3 coding sequence is TGTGCCAGCAGCGTAGCCTCTCCGGGACTCGGCACAGATACGCAGTATTTT. Translation gives CASSVASPGLGTDTQYF. This chain links TRBV9 with TRBJ2-3, with D perhaps matching TRBD2 (6 bases). This CDR3 contains 17 residues. CDR1 SGDLS and CDR2 YYNGEE come from the germline V gene. V was shortened by 0 bases and J by 1 base, with 15 bases between the two germline ends. The variable domain in full, completed from reference TRBV9 and TRBJ2-3, reads DSGVTQTPKHLITATGQRVTLRCSPRSGDLSVYWYQQSLDQGLQFLIQYYNGEERAKGNILERFSAQQFPDLHSELNLSSLELGDSALYFCASSVASPGLGTDTQYFGPGTRLTVL.

The gene calls are TRBV2 and TRBJ1-2; 7 positions match TRBD1. Germline V gives CDR1 SNHLY, CDR2 FYNNEI. This CDR3 has 14 residues. V was clipped by 5 bases and J by 2 bases; unmatched bases: 5. The DNA for the CDR3 is TGTGCCAGCAGTCGGGGACAGCTGAACTATGGCTACACCTTC. This gives the protein CASSRGQLNYGYTF.